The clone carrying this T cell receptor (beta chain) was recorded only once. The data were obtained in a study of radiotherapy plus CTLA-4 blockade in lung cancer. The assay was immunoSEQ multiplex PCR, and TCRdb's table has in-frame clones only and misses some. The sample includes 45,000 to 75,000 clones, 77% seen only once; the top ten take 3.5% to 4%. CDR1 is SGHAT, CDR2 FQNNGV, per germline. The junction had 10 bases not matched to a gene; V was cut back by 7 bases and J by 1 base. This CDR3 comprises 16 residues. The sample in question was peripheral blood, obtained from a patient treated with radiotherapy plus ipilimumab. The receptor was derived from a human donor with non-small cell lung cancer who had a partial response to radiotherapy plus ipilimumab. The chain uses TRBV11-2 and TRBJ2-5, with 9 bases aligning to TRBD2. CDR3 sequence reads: CASTVLRGGGQETQYF. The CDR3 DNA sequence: TGTGCCAGCACCGTACTGCGGGGGGGAGGCCAAGAGACCCAGTACTTC.